The TCR beta chain under discussion was sequenced for a study of blood T cells in healthy people across ages. Whole-study context: Template switching recovered approximately one barcoded beta molecule for every two T cells.

Findings of the study overall: Strong correlation was found linking TCR beta diversity to naive T cell percentage.

It was with a sample-barcoded 5' primer and a J-beta primer mix that a second PCR of roughly 7 to 12 cycles was run. Template switching added a 12-random-nucleotide identifier to every cDNA molecule. TCRdb re-called the 5' RACE reads with MiXCR, one entry per CDR3 protein. The sample shows over 1,500,000 distinct CDR3 sequences, roughly 52% of them seen only once. Donors were healthy Caucasian individuals from Russia aged about 6 to 90. CDR3 length: 16 amino acids. Germline values: CDR1 SEHNR, CDR2 FQNEAQ (reference sequence). V gave up 5 bases and J gave up 0 bases; unmatched junction bases: 6. With regard to this clonotype: What it binds is unknown.

The receptor was derived from a woman in her forties in good health. The chain couples TRBV7-9 to TRBJ2-4; 8 bases match TRBD1. Sequencing used blood. This chain's CDR3 is CASSRTGTLAKNIQYF. CDR3 nucleotide sequence: TGTGCCAGCAGCCGGACAGGGACGCTAGCCAAAAACATTCAGTACTTC.